What follows are 17 T cell receptor beta chains derived from one specimen sequenced in a study of shared clonotypes between healthy human individuals. Sequencing used immunoSEQ multiplex PCR; TCRdb keeps in-frame clones, though not all of them. The profile shows about 660,000 clones, roughly 70% of them singletons. The material sequenced was memory CD4+ T cells sorted from blood. Subset meaning: CD45RA-negative fraction. These receptors were collected from a woman in her 30s in good health.

V and J are TRBV20-1 and TRBJ2-7; D is uncertain. Per germline, CDR1 DFQATT and CDR2 SNEGSKA (reference sequence). This CDR3 is 11 amino acids long. V lost 0 bases and J lost 3, with 3 bases in between. The CDR3: CSARDIYEQYF. The CDR3 DNA is TGCAGTGCTAGAGACATCTACGAGCAGTACTTC.

The chain uses TRBV5-1 and TRBJ2-2; 11 nucleotides line up with TRBD1. J was trimmed by 4 bases and V by 4 bases; bases with no gene match: 3. CDR3 length: 15 amino acids. Germline V gene lookup returns CDR1 SGHRS and CDR2 YFSETQ. The CDR3: CASSAGTGGTGELFF. CDR3 bases: TGCGCCAGCAGCGCAGGGACAGGGGGCACCGGGGAGCTGTTTTTT.

This clone was recorded only once. J is TRBJ2-4 and V is TRBV6-1; 8 nucleotides match TRBD2. J lost 3 bases, V lost 4 bases, and 5 bases had no gene match. Germline lookup yields CDR1 MNHNS and CDR2 SASEGT. CDR3 length: 15 residues. Here the CDR3 reads CASSGYTSGKNIQYF. The CDR3 bases are TGTGCCAGCAGTGGATACACTAGCGGCAAAAACATTCAGTACTTC.

The CDR3, as DNA: TGTGCCAGTAGTCCGCTCGGCAGGGGTCTTACAGATACGCAGTATTTT. The encoded protein is CASSPLGRGLTDTQYF. The chain recombines TRBV19 with TRBJ2-3; tentatively, D is TRBD1 (6 bases). The CDR3 spans 16 residues. The V end lost 5 bases, the J end lost 3 bases, and 18 bases lay between the germline ends. The germline V gene has CDR1 LNHDA and CDR2 SQIVND (reference sequence).

V is TRBV5-1 and J is TRBJ1-2; D is undetermined. Germline lookup yields CDR1 SGHRS and CDR2 YFSETQ. CDR3 length: 13 amino acids. Trimming shortened V by 2 bases and J by 8 bases, and 13 bases separated the two germline ends. The CDR3 loop reads CASSFPGGGGYTF. The CDR3, as DNA: TGCGCCAGCAGCTTTCCCGGAGGAGGCGGCTACACCTTC.

J is TRBJ2-3 and V is TRBV19; D possibly uses TRBD1 or TRBD2 (5 bases each). The CDR3 totals 14 residues. Between the trimmed V and J ends, which lost 5 bases and 2 bases, there was a span of 11 bases. Looked up from germline, CDR1 is LNHDA and CDR2 is SQIVND (reference sequence). The CDR3 DNA sequence: TGTGCCAGTAGTCGCCGGGACCTCACAGATACGCAGTATTTT. Encoded protein: CASSRRDLTDTQYF.

This clone was seen only a few times. V and J are TRBV11-2 and TRBJ2-3; D possibly corresponds to TRBD2 (6 bases). V was pared by 5 bases and J by 3 bases, with 18 bases between. The V gene's germline CDR1 is SGHAT and CDR2 FQNNGV. This CDR3 is 16 amino acids long. The chain's CDR3 is CASSPGTLKGTDTQYF. The CDR3 coding sequence is TGTGCCAGCAGCCCCGGGACTCTAAAGGGGACAGATACGCAGTATTTT.

This chain links TRBV5-1 with TRBJ2-5, with D tentatively TRBD1 or TRBD2 (5 bases each). The germline V and J ends were trimmed by 1 base and 5 bases, with 12 bases remaining between them. The CDR3 is 14 amino acids. CDR1 and CDR2 (germline): SGHRS, YFSETQ. The CDR3 here is CASSLLQGVETQYF. CDR3 DNA sequence: TGCGCCAGCAGCTTGTTGCAGGGAGTGGAGACCCAGTACTTC. Full variable domain (outside the CDR3, taken from reference TRBV5-1 and TRBJ2-5): KAGVTQTPRYLIKTRGQQVTLSCSPISGHRSVSWYQQTPGQGLQFLFEYFSETQRNKGNFPGRFSGRQFSNSRSEMNVSTLELGDSALYLCASSLLQGVETQYFGPGTRLLVL.

This chain links TRBV5-1 with TRBJ1-1; D possibly corresponds to TRBD1 (6 bases). This CDR3 spans 15 amino acids. V dropped 4 bases and J dropped 1 base, with 14 bases sitting between them. Germline-derived CDR1 and CDR2 are SGHRS and YFSETQ. For the CDR3, the DNA is TGCGCCAGCAGCGAGCGGACAGCCGGGAACACTGAAGCTTTCTTT. Translating gives CASSERTAGNTEAFF.

This clone showed up many times. The sample holds other DNA sequences that translate to the same CDR3. The J gene is TRBJ2-7, the V gene TRBV2; no reliable D call. The germline gives CDR1 SNHLY, CDR2 FYNNEI. V was trimmed by 4 bases and J by 6 bases, leaving 16 bases between them. The CDR3 has 14 residues. The CDR3 here is CASSVGASPGEQYF. The CDR3 DNA reads as TGTGCCAGCAGTGTCGGAGCTAGTCCTGGCGAGCAGTACTTC.

This clone was counted only a few times. V is TRBV6-6 and J is TRBJ1-5; D may be TRBD1 (5 bases). Looked up from germline, CDR1 is MNHNY and CDR2 is SVGAGI (reference sequence). CDR3 length: 13 residues. Trimming cost V 6 bases and J 7 bases, with 13 bases left between them. The CDR3 sequence is CASSPDGAQPQHF. The CDR3 DNA sequence: TGTGCCAGCAGCCCAGATGGGGCCCAGCCCCAGCATTTT.

Only a few counts were recorded for this clone. The chain has TRBV5-1 and TRBJ1-4; no clear D gene. This CDR3 is built from 14 residues. Trimming pared 2 bases from V and 8 bases from J, leaving 13 bases between. The germline gives CDR1 SGHRS, CDR2 YFSETQ. CDR3 DNA: TGCGCCAGCAGCTTCACGGCAGCAAGGGAAAAACTGTTTTTT. It translates to CASSFTAAREKLFF.

Points on this clone: The sample has other DNA sequences that encode this CDR3 too. Here the CDR3 reads CASSLRGAYGYTF. The CDR3 region has the DNA TGTGCCAGCAGTTTGAGGGGAGCATATGGCTACACCTTC. This sequence joins TRBV28 and TRBJ1-2; D possibly corresponds to TRBD1 (5 bases). Looked up from germline, CDR1 is MDHEN and CDR2 is SYDVKM. Trimming pared 3 bases from V and 5 bases from J, leaving 10 bases between. CDR3 size: 13 residues.

This clone has a single count. This chain links TRBV5-1 with TRBJ1-4; 7 bases are a match to TRBD1. V was pared by 4 bases and J by 6 bases, with 9 bases of the junction left unmatched. This CDR3 comprises 15 residues. CDR1 and CDR2 (germline): SGHRS, YFSETQ. The CDR3 DNA follows: TGCGCCAGCAGCCGGACAGGATCGGAGCATGAAAAACTGTTTTTT. As protein: CASSRTGSEHEKLFF.

This clone has just one count. This rearrangement joins TRBV27 to TRBJ2-2, with 10 bases identical to TRBD2. Germline assignment: CDR1 MNHEY and CDR2 SMNVEV (reference sequence). This CDR3 spans 17 amino acids. Trimming removed 5 bases from V and 3 bases from J; junction bases left unmatched: 9. This chain's CDR3 is CASSANLGTSDTGELFF. The CDR3 nucleotides are TGTGCCAGCAGTGCAAACCTCGGGACTAGCGACACCGGGGAGCTGTTTTTT.

The chain has TRBV4-2 and TRBJ2-2, with D possibly called TRBD1 or TRBD2 (5 bases each). Germline lookup yields CDR1 LGHNA and CDR2 YNFKEQ. The CDR3 length is 15 residues. V was pared by 6 bases and J by 3 bases, with 14 bases between. CDR3 in amino acids: CASRGTKDYTGELFF. CDR3 in DNA: TGTGCCAGCAGAGGGACGAAAGATTACACCGGGGAGCTGTTTTTT.

V is TRBV14 and J is TRBJ2-7; D is unresolved. The germline V and J ends were trimmed by 3 bases and 0 bases, with 9 bases remaining between them. Germline V CDR1 and CDR2: SGHDN, FVKESK. This CDR3 is built from 14 residues. The CDR3 DNA sequence: TGTGCCAGCAGCCATTACGGCTCCTCCTACGAGCAGTACTTC. It specifies CASSHYGSSYEQYF.